This T cell receptor beta chain derives from a study of cytomegalovirus exposure and HLA in healthy donors. Overall study: There were about 85 million unique TCRs (from HLA-typed donors) in an early data release. Points from the study as a whole: The authors listed approximately 150 TCR beta chains as cytomegalovirus-associated.

CDR3 length: 12 amino acids. The J segment lost 10 bases and the V segment lost 6 bases, leaving 8 bases of the junction unmatched. Germline V gives CDR1 SGHTA, CDR2 FQGNSA. Comment on this clone: Its antigen is unknown.

With 60 Vbeta and 13 Jbeta primers, the PCR was carried out. The data were produced by immunoSEQ multiplex PCR, yet TCRdb's version contains in-frame clones alone and is incomplete. The sample yields about 160,000 clones, roughly 80% seen once. This clonotype was obtained from a man younger than 35 in good health and CMV-seropositive. The chain combines TRBV7-2 with TRBJ1-2; 7 bases agree with TRBD1. Sample: PBMCs. Written as DNA, the CDR3 is TGTGCCAGCAGGTTGCGGGGACAGAACTACACCTTC. Translating it yields CASRLRGQNYTF.